This entry lists 21 T cell receptor beta chains sequenced from one sample in a study of blood T cell repertoires in COVID-19 (dated by TCRdb to 2020 to 2021). The library was produced with the immunoSEQ multiplex PCR assay. TCRdb re-hosts the immuneACCESS table, in-frame sequences only. Its copies lack some clones; in the studies checked, an unresolved V gene accounts for under half of them, and the cause for the rest is not known. The sample table records about 120,000 clones; around 89% of these occur just once. Of the sample, roughly 19% is held by the ten largest clones. Sample: peripheral blood. These receptor sequences come from a human donor with acute or convalescent COVID-19. The donor label of this sample is uncertain.

The CDR3 bases are TGTGCCAGCAGCTTGTACAGCCTTAATCAGCCCCAGCATTTT. It translates to CASSLYSLNQPQHF. The V gene is TRBV5-6, the J gene TRBJ1-5; D is uncertain. The CDR3 is 14 residues long. The V end was cut by 1 base, the J end by 4 bases, with 9 bases between. Per germline, CDR1 SGHDT and CDR2 YYEEEE.

The V call is TRBV28, the J call TRBJ2-7; 7 bases are a match to TRBD2. The V segment lost 6 bases and the J segment 0 bases; nucleotides outside the gene matches: 5. The CDR3 length is 14 residues. In germline, CDR1 is MDHEN, CDR2 SYDVKM. The CDR3 nucleotides are TGTGCCAGCAGATTGTCGGGAGGCTCCTACGAGCAGTACTTC. It codes for CASRLSGGSYEQYF. Full variable domain (outside the CDR3, taken from reference TRBV28 and TRBJ2-7): DVKVTQSSRYLVKRTGEKVFLECVQDMDHENMFWYRQDPGLGLRLIYFSYDVKMKEKGDIPEGYSVSREKKERFSLILESASTNQTSMYLCASRLSGGSYEQYFGPGTRLTVT.

The chain couples TRBV19 to TRBJ1-1; D gene unclear. This CDR3 is 13 amino acids long. Germline V gene lookup returns CDR1 LNHDA and CDR2 SQIVND (reference sequence). The germline V and J ends were trimmed by 8 bases and 6 bases, with 16 bases remaining between them. This CDR3 is CASELSGSPEAFF. In DNA, the CDR3 is TGTGCCAGTGAACTATCCGGGTCCCCTGAAGCTTTCTTT.

This clone was seen just once. The CDR3 spells CASSRTGTSVFADTQYF. In DNA form, the CDR3 reads TGTGCCAGCAGCCGGACCGGGACTAGTGTTTTCGCAGATACGCAGTATTTT. This sequence joins TRBV4-2 and TRBJ2-3; 8 bases agree with TRBD2. Germline V gene lookup returns CDR1 LGHNA and CDR2 YNFKEQ. The CDR3 is 17 residues long. The J segment lost 4 bases and the V segment lost 4 bases, leaving 13 bases of the junction unmatched.

This rearrangement joins TRBV5-4 to TRBJ1-2; 9 bases align to TRBD1. The ends lost 4 bases at V and 8 bases at J; junction bases unmatched: 6. Germline CDR1 and CDR2: SGHNT and YYREEE (reference sequence). The CDR3 extends over 13 amino acids. The DNA for the CDR3 is TGTGCCAGCAGCGGGACAGGGATAGGAGGCTACACCTTC. Its protein is CASSGTGIGGYTF.

As DNA, the CDR3 is TGCGCCAGCAGCAAACAGACCTTTAATGAAAAACTGTTTTTT. This translates into CASSKQTFNEKLFF. V and J are TRBV4-3 and TRBJ1-4; D gene unclear. Trimming removed 5 bases at V and 4 bases at J, with 11 bases between. The CDR3 totals 14 residues. The germline V gene encodes CDR1 LGHNA and CDR2 YSLEER.

The V call is TRBV7-3, the J call TRBJ1-6; 10 bases agree with TRBD1. Germline V gene data show CDR1 as SGHTA and CDR2 as FQGTGA. Trimming took 4 bases from V and 7 from J; bases not matched to a gene: 4. CDR3 length: 15 residues. The CDR3 DNA sequence: TGTGCCAGCAGCTCTTCGACAGGGGGCAATTCACCCCTCCACTTT. Protein product: CASSSSTGGNSPLHF. The full variable domain, rest sourced from reference TRBV7-3 and TRBJ1-6, is GAGVSQTPSNKVTEKGKYVELRCDPISGHTALYWYRQSLGQGPEFLIYFQGTGAADDSGLPNDRFFAVRPEGSVSTLKIQRTERGDSAVYLCASSSSTGGNSPLHFGNGTRLTVT.

The chain joins TRBV24-1 to TRBJ2-2, with 9 positions matching TRBD1. The CDR3 has 15 amino acids. J lost 7 bases, V lost 3 bases, and 5 bases had no gene match. The germline gives CDR1 KGHDR, CDR2 SFDVKD. As DNA, the CDR3 is TGTGCCACCAGTGATCCCGGGACAGGGCTCGGGGAGCTGTTTTTT. It specifies CATSDPGTGLGELFF.

CDR3 in amino acids: CASSLAFGAGGYNEQFF. The CDR3 nucleotides read TGCGCCAGCAGCCTGGCCTTCGGGGCGGGGGGCTACAATGAGCAGTTCTTC. V is TRBV4-1 and J is TRBJ2-1, with 8 bases aligning to TRBD2. The CDR3 is 17 amino acids. The germline V gene has CDR1 MGHRA and CDR2 YSYEKL. V lost 4 bases and J lost 3; bases outside the gene matches: 11.

J is TRBJ2-1 and V is TRBV11-3; no clear D gene. CDR1 is SGHNT, CDR2 YENEEA, per germline. V lost 1 base, J lost 4 bases, and 5 bases lay in between. The CDR3 is 13 amino acids. The CDR3 region is CASSLGAYNEQFF. CDR3 DNA: TGTGCCAGCAGCTTAGGGGCTTACAATGAGCAGTTCTTC.

This clone was picked up one time. The chain is built from TRBV4-1 and TRBJ1-2; D gene ambiguous. The CDR3 is 15 amino acids. V shed 1 base and J shed 8 bases, with 17 bases lying between them. CDR1 is MGHRA, CDR2 YSYEKL, per germline. The CDR3 sequence is CASSQVGTPDWGYTF. The CDR3 DNA reads as TGCGCCAGCAGCCAAGTAGGCACCCCGGACTGGGGCTACACCTTC.

The V gene is TRBV7-9, the J gene TRBJ2-1; 9 bases align to TRBD1. The CDR3 sequence is 16 residues long. V lost 5 bases, J lost 4 bases, and 9 bases stayed unmatched. Germline V gives CDR1 SEHNR, CDR2 FQNEAQ (reference sequence). In nucleotides, the CDR3 is TGTGCCAGCAGCCTCCCCGGGACAGGGCTTTACAATGAGCAGTTCTTC. The encoded protein is CASSLPGTGLYNEQFF.

The chain joins TRBV5-5 to TRBJ2-2; possible D gene TRBD2, 6 bases. Germline values: CDR1 SGHKS, CDR2 YYEKEE (reference sequence). The CDR3 is made up of 15 amino acids. V was clipped by 0 bases and J by 4 bases, with 10 bases between them. The CDR3 DNA reads TGTGCCAGCAGCTTGGTCGGGGGAGGCACCGGGGAGCTGTTTTTT. Encoded protein: CASSLVGGGTGELFF.

This chain joins TRBV27 and TRBJ2-5; 16 bases fit TRBD2. The CDR3 loop spans 17 amino acids. V lost 6 bases, J lost 2 bases, and 6 bases stayed unmatched. Germline V gene sequence: CDR1 MNHEY, CDR2 SMNVEV (reference sequence). CDR3 coding DNA: TGTGCCAGCAGGGGACTAGCGGGAGGGTTGAAACAAGAGACCCAGTACTTC. Amino acid sequence: CASRGLAGGLKQETQYF.

The genes are TRBV4-3 and TRBJ2-5; 7 positions match TRBD2. J was trimmed by 4 bases and V by 4 bases; bases with no gene match: 6. Germline lookup yields CDR1 LGHNA and CDR2 YSLEER. CDR3 size: 14 residues. CDR3 in amino acids: CASSRQRETETQYF. The CDR3, as DNA: TGCGCCAGCAGCCGTCAGCGGGAAACAGAGACCCAGTACTTC.

The chain has TRBV18 and TRBJ2-3; 11 positions match TRBD2. J gave up 4 bases and V 4 bases, and 7 bases lay outside the gene matches. CDR3 length: 16 amino acids. Germline CDR1 KGHSH, CDR2 LQKENI. The CDR3 protein is CASSRTDSGGADTQYF. The CDR3 DNA sequence: TGTGCCAGCTCACGCACGGATAGCGGGGGGGCAGATACGCAGTATTTT.

The chain recombines TRBV28 with TRBJ2-7, with D tentatively TRBD1 (5 bases). V was shortened by 10 bases and J by 0 bases, with 19 bases between the two germline ends. Per the germline V gene, CDR1 is MDHEN and CDR2 is SYDVKM. This CDR3 contains 15 residues. CDR3 sequence reads: CATHGQGKSSYEQYF. The CDR3 coding sequence is TGTGCCACCCACGGGCAGGGCAAGAGCTCCTACGAGCAGTACTTC.

This clone was picked up one time. This chain joins TRBV3-1 (or the pseudogene TRBV3-2) and TRBJ2-3, with a weak D call TRBD2 (5 bases). V lost 3 bases and J 2 bases, leaving 21 bases between the germline ends. The CDR3 consists of 18 residues. Per the germline V gene, CDR1 is LGHDT and CDR2 is YNNKEL (reference sequence). The CDR3 is CASSQTPHLAAYTDTQYF. In DNA form, the CDR3 reads TGTGCCAGCAGCCAGACTCCTCACCTAGCCGCCTACACAGATACGCAGTATTTT.

V usage is TRBV12-5 and J usage is TRBJ1-2, with D unresolved. This CDR3 region has 12 residues. Germline loops: CDR1 LGHNT, CDR2 FRNRAP. The V end was cut by 4 bases, the J end by 10 bases, with 13 bases between. This CDR3 reads CASGSLSQDYTF. As DNA, the CDR3 is TGTGCTAGTGGTTCCCTCTCCCAGGACTACACCTTC.

This sequence joins TRBV7-9 and TRBJ2-3, with TRBD1 identical over 8 bases. CDR3 length: 16 amino acids. Germline-derived CDR1 and CDR2 are SEHNR and FQNEAQ (reference sequence). With V trimmed by 1 base and J by 6 bases, 9 bases remained unmatched. In nucleotides, the CDR3 is TGTGCCAGCAGCTTAGTCCCCGACAGGGGATATGATACGCAGTATTTT. Protein sequence: CASSLVPDRGYDTQYF.

This clone appeared a few times. The chain couples TRBV4-2 to TRBJ2-1, with a possible D match to TRBD1 (5 bases). This CDR3 is built from 16 residues. V lost 3 bases and J 5 bases, leaving 17 bases between the germline ends. The V gene's germline CDR1 is LGHNA and CDR2 YNFKEQ. The CDR3 here is CASSHASGSGNNEQFF. CDR3 coding DNA: TGTGCCAGCAGCCACGCGTCTGGGTCAGGGAACAATGAGCAGTTCTTC.